The 10 T cell receptor beta chains listed next were all sequenced from one sample in a study of cytomegalovirus exposure and HLA in healthy donors. The PCR had 60 Vbeta and 13 Jbeta primers. Clones were sequenced by immunoSEQ multiplex PCR, and TCRdb holds only the in-frame ones, with some missing. The data show approximately 170,000 clones, around 80% seen once. The sample taken for sequencing was PBMCs. All receptors derive from a woman between 40 and 55 years old in good health and CMV-seronegative.

This chain connects TRBV7-8 to TRBJ2-7, with 9 bases that match TRBD2. Trimming removed 5 bases from V and 2 bases from J; junction bases left unmatched: 7. Germline V gene lookup returns CDR1 SGHVS and CDR2 FQNEAQ. This CDR3 region has 15 residues. The CDR3 DNA sequence: TGTGCCAGCAGCCCAAGGGGCGGGAGGGCCTACGAGCAGTACTTC. Encoded protein: CASSPRGGRAYEQYF. The full variable domain, its missing parts supplied by reference TRBV7-8 and TRBJ2-7, is GAGVSQSPRYKVAKRGQDVALRCDPISGHVSLFWYQQALGQGPEFLTYFQNEAQLDKSGLPSDRFFAERPEGSVSTLKIQRTQQEDSAVYLCASSPRGGRAYEQYFGPGTRLTVT.

The chain uses TRBV6-6 and TRBJ2-3, with 10 bases aligning to TRBD1. The CDR3 has 14 amino acids. CDR1 is MNHNY, CDR2 SVGAGI, per germline (reference sequence). The trim removed 8 bases at V and 3 bases at J, leaving 5 bases unmatched. The CDR3 DNA reads as TGTGCCAGCTTTTCGGGACAGGGGACAGATACGCAGTATTTT. Translation: CASFSGQGTDTQYF.

V usage is TRBV11-2 and J usage is TRBJ1-1, with D uncertain. The V end was cut by 2 bases, the J end by 4 bases, with 20 bases between. The length of the CDR3 is 17 residues. Germline V lookup: CDR1 SGHAT, CDR2 FQNNGV. This chain's CDR3 is CASSLTGVRELSTEAFF. In DNA, the CDR3 is TGTGCCAGCAGCTTAACCGGAGTGAGGGAGCTGTCCACTGAAGCTTTCTTT. Full variable domain (remainder filled in from reference TRBV11-2 and TRBJ1-1): EAGVAQSPRYKIIEKRQSVAFWCNPISGHATLYWYQQILGQGPKLLIQFQNNGVVDDSQLPKDRFSAERLKGVDSTLKIQPAKLEDSAVYLCASSLTGVRELSTEAFFGQGTRLTVV.

V is TRBV4-2 and J is TRBJ2-2; D is unclear. CDR3 length equals 14 residues. Germline V lookup: CDR1 LGHNA, CDR2 YNFKEQ. Trimming shortened V by 0 bases and J by 4 bases, and 6 bases separated the two germline ends. As DNA, the CDR3 is TGTGCCAGCAGCCAAGAGCTGAGCACCGGGGAGCTGTTTTTT. It codes for CASSQELSTGELFF.

This chain links TRBV12-5 with TRBJ2-7; 7 bases match TRBD1. The CDR3 extends over 14 amino acids. The V segment lost 5 bases and the J segment 7 bases; nucleotides outside the gene matches: 11. From germline, CDR1 is LGHNT and CDR2 FRNRAP. Written as DNA, the CDR3 is TGTGCTAGTGGTCCGGGACAGAGCTTTGGAGAGCAGTACTTC. Translating gives CASGPGQSFGEQYF.

This clone was detected a few times. The V call is TRBV5-1, the J call TRBJ1-5, with a tentative D call TRBD1 (5 bases). CDR3 length: 16 amino acids. Germline assignment: CDR1 SGHRS and CDR2 YFSETQ. V was clipped by 0 bases and J by 2 bases, with 12 bases between them. CDR3 amino acids: CASSLGAGSGNQPQHF. In DNA, the CDR3 is TGCGCCAGCAGCTTGGGAGCAGGGTCGGGCAATCAGCCCCAGCATTTT.

Regarding this clone: Other DNA sequences in the sample encode the same CDR3. CDR3 bases: TGTGCCAGCTGGAGCGGGAGTAGCTACAATGAGCAGTTCTTC. Protein sequence: CASWSGSSYNEQFF. The J gene is TRBJ2-1, the V gene TRBV6-1; 8 nucleotides line up with TRBD2. Germline loops: CDR1 MNHNS, CDR2 SASEGT. This CDR3 contains 14 residues. J was trimmed by 3 bases and V by 8 bases; bases with no gene match: 6.

The chain uses TRBV28 and TRBJ2-7, with D unclear. The length of the CDR3 is 12 residues. Germline V gene data show CDR1 as MDHEN and CDR2 as SYDVKM. V was clipped by 5 bases and J by 5 bases, with 10 bases between them. The CDR3 DNA reads as TGTGCCAGCAGTGGGCGATTACACGAGCAGTACTTC. This gives the protein CASSGRLHEQYF.

The chain links TRBV2 to TRBJ2-1; D perhaps matches TRBD2 (5 bases). CDR3 length: 14 amino acids. Germline V CDR1 and CDR2: SNHLY, FYNNEI. The V end lost 7 bases, the J end lost 9 bases, and 19 bases lay between the germline ends. As DNA, the CDR3 is TGTGCCAGCATGGTGGGTGGGAGACGGGGTGAGCAGTTCTTC. It encodes CASMVGGRRGEQFF.

The chain couples TRBV19 to TRBJ2-1, with TRBD2 matching 10 bases. The CDR3 length is 15 residues. Trimming removed 3 bases from V and 5 bases from J; junction bases left unmatched: 4. In germline, CDR1 is LNHDA, CDR2 SQIVND (reference sequence). This CDR3 is CASSIPGLANNEQFF. In DNA form, the CDR3 reads TGTGCCAGTAGTATTCCGGGACTAGCGAACAATGAGCAGTTCTTC.